What follows are 23 T cell receptor beta chains derived from one specimen sequenced in a study of blood T cell repertoires in COVID-19. Sequencing was performed with immunoSEQ multiplex PCR; in TCRdb, only in-frame clones are kept and a portion is missing. The table has fewer than 350,000 clones, 85% to 90% seen once. The specimen sequenced was peripheral blood. The source is a woman aged 30 to 39 with COVID-19, enrolled during active disease.

V gene TRBV4-1 combines with J gene TRBJ2-7, with TRBD1 matching over 7 bases. The junction had 9 bases not matched to a gene; V was cut back by 4 bases and J by 6 bases. Germline loops: CDR1 MGHRA, CDR2 YSYEKL. The CDR3 has 14 residues. Here the CDR3 DNA reads TGCGCCAGCAGCCCTGAGACAGGGCAAGGCGAGCAGTACTTC. Translated, it gives CASSPETGQGEQYF.

This rearrangement joins TRBV18 to TRBJ2-5; no clear D gene. The V end lost 3 bases, the J end lost 1 base, and 12 bases lay between the germline ends. Germline CDR1 is KGHSH and CDR2 is LQKENI. CDR3 length: 15 residues. Here the CDR3 DNA reads TGTGCCAGCTCACCTCCTGGGCGTCTCCAAGAGACCCAGTACTTC. This codes for CASSPPGRLQETQYF. Full variable domain (rest looked up from reference TRBV18 and TRBJ2-5): NAGVMQNPRHLVRRRGQEARLRCSPMKGHSHVYWYRQLPEEGLKFMVYLQKENIIDESGMPKERFSAEFPKEGPSILRIQQVVRGDSAAYFCASSPPGRLQETQYFGPGTRLLVL.

V usage is TRBV12-3 or TRBV12-4 and J usage is TRBJ2-7; 7 bases align to TRBD1. V shed 6 bases and J 4 bases; nucleotides not matched to a gene: 6. The CDR3 is 13 amino acids. The CDR3 nucleotides are TGTGCCAGCAGACTGACAGGGTCATACGAGCAGTACTTC. Translating it yields CASRLTGSYEQYF.

The chain recombines TRBV24-1 with TRBJ2-7; 8 bases map to TRBD1. The CDR3 sequence is 17 residues long. V shed 0 bases, J shed 5 bases, and the junction held 11 bases outside the gene matches. CDR1 is KGHDR and CDR2 is SFDVKD in the germline V gene. The CDR3 spells CATSDLLIGRGRHEQYF. In nucleotides, the CDR3 is TGTGCCACCAGTGATTTGCTGATTGGCAGGGGGCGGCACGAGCAGTACTTC.

The chain employs TRBV11-2 and TRBJ2-7, with D perhaps matching TRBD2 (5 bases). V lost 1 base, J lost 5 bases, and 15 bases lay in between. Germline CDR1 and CDR2: SGHAT and FQNNGV. The CDR3 sequence is 15 residues long. The CDR3 is CASSLGPSQSNEQYF. Written as DNA, the CDR3 is TGTGCCAGCAGCTTAGGTCCTAGCCAGTCAAACGAGCAGTACTTC.

The gene calls are TRBV5-5 and TRBJ1-3; D unclear. From germline, CDR1 is SGHKS and CDR2 YYEKEE (reference sequence). V was clipped by 2 bases and J by 5 bases, with 14 bases between them. There are 15 residues in the CDR3. For the CDR3, the DNA is TGTGCCAGCAGCTTTGGGCAGAGGGTTAGAAACACCATATATTTT. Amino acids: CASSFGQRVRNTIYF.

The chain carries TRBV19 and TRBJ1-2; D ambiguous. CDR1 LNHDA and CDR2 SQIVND come from the germline V gene (reference sequence). V lost 0 bases and J lost 6, with 8 bases in between. The CDR3 is made up of 13 amino acids. The CDR3: CASSIDGENGYTF. In DNA, the CDR3 is TGTGCCAGTAGTATAGACGGAGAGAATGGCTACACCTTC.

The chain combines TRBV11-1 with TRBJ2-4; 7 nucleotides align to TRBD2. With 0 bases clipped from V and 14 bases from J, the junction kept 7 bases outside the gene matches. Germline V gene lookup returns CDR1 SGHAT and CDR2 FQDESV (reference sequence). The CDR3 covers 13 residues. The CDR3 is CASSLASGLNKYF. CDR3 DNA sequence: TGTGCCAGCAGCTTAGCCTCGGGACTAAACAAGTACTTC.

The gene calls are TRBV9 and TRBJ2-1; 8 bases are shared with TRBD2. CDR1 and CDR2 from the germline V gene are SGDLS and YYNGEE. The V gene end was trimmed by 5 bases and the J gene end by 8 bases; junction bases not matched to a gene: 12. There are 15 residues in the CDR3. In DNA, the CDR3 is TGTGCCAGCAGTCGCTCAGCGGGGGTTATGGATGAGCAGTTCTTC. Its protein product is CASSRSAGVMDEQFF.

V is TRBV6-5 and J is TRBJ2-7, with a possible D match to TRBD1 (6 bases). The CDR3 runs 15 residues. V lost 8 bases and J lost 12, with 29 bases in between. Looked up from germline, CDR1 is MNHEY and CDR2 is SVGAGI. The CDR3 loop is CASRIGAGVYSRLYF. In DNA form, the CDR3 reads TGTGCCAGCCGAATAGGAGCAGGGGTTTATAGTCGTCTGTACTTC.

This clone came up once. The chain employs TRBV5-1 and TRBJ1-3, with D possibly TRBD1 on 6 matching bases. Germline lookup yields CDR1 SGHRS and CDR2 YFSETQ. Trimming removed 3 bases from V and 2 bases from J, with 6 bases in between. The CDR3 covers 13 residues. The CDR3 loop reads CASSSGAGNTIYF. The CDR3 DNA reads as TGCGCCAGCAGCTCAGGGGCTGGAAACACCATATATTTT.

The chain links TRBV6-4 to TRBJ2-3; D unclear. Trimming left V 2 bases short and J 4 bases short, with 13 bases between. The CDR3 has 15 residues. CDR1 is MRHNA and CDR2 is SNTAGT in the germline V gene. DNA of the CDR3: TGTGCCAGCAGTGACCGAAGCGCCCGCTCAGATACGCAGTATTTT. Residues: CASSDRSARSDTQYF.

The chain recombines TRBV2 with TRBJ2-1, with TRBD1 identical over 10 bases. Germline trimming cut 6 bases from V and 7 bases from J; bases unmatched to any gene: 6. CDR3 length: 14 amino acids. CDR1 is SNHLY, CDR2 FYNNEI, per germline. In DNA form, the CDR3 reads TGTGCCAGCAGCCGGACAGGGGGTGGTAATGAGCAGTTCTTC. Protein sequence: CASSRTGGGNEQFF.

The gene calls are TRBV5-6 and TRBJ1-2; D gene unclear. V lost 3 bases and J 0 bases, leaving 12 bases between the germline ends. CDR3 length: 15 residues. Germline CDR1 is SGHDT and CDR2 is YYEEEE. The chain's CDR3 is CASSSRPRANYGYTF. The CDR3 DNA is TGTGCCAGCAGCTCGCGACCTAGAGCTAACTATGGCTACACCTTC.

The CDR3 region is CASSDWTGGRSGANVLTF. In DNA, the CDR3 is TGTGCCAGCAGTGACTGGACAGGGGGTCGATCTGGGGCCAACGTCCTGACTTTC. The chain couples TRBV6-2 or TRBV6-3 to TRBJ2-6, with 10 bases aligning to TRBD1. The CDR3 totals 18 residues. The germline gives CDR1 MNHEY, CDR2 SVGEGT. Unmatched junction bases numbered 8, after V lost 5 bases and J lost 1 base.

Here the CDR3 reads CASSSRGPGTQYF. Written as DNA, the CDR3 is TGCGCCAGCAGCTCTCGGGGTCCGGGGACGCAGTATTTT. V is TRBV5-1 and J is TRBJ2-3; the D gene is possibly TRBD2 (5 bases). The V end lost 3 bases, the J end lost 9 bases, and 14 bases lay between the germline ends. Per the germline V gene, CDR1 is SGHRS and CDR2 is YFSETQ. The CDR3 is 13 residues long.

This clone was seen just once. The chain carries TRBV5-1 and TRBJ2-5, with 11 bases fitting TRBD2. The CDR3 totals 14 residues. The V segment lost 6 bases and the J segment 4 bases; nucleotides outside the gene matches: 5. Germline V gives CDR1 SGHRS, CDR2 YFSETQ. As DNA, the CDR3 is TGCGCCAGCAATATAGCGGGGGGGCCAGAGACCCAGTACTTC. Translation gives CASNIAGGPETQYF.

The chain recombines TRBV14 with TRBJ1-1, with D hard to call. V was clipped by 4 bases and J by 4 bases, with 10 bases between them. CDR1 is SGHDN, CDR2 FVKESK, per germline. The CDR3 extends over 13 amino acids. The CDR3 DNA sequence: TGTGCCAGCAGCCGTGATTTCAGCACTGAAGCTTTCTTT. Amino acid sequence: CASSRDFSTEAFF.

The chain links TRBV2 to TRBJ2-7, with TRBD2 identical over 11 bases. The length of the CDR3 is 14 residues. The J segment lost 3 bases and the V segment lost 5 bases, leaving 3 bases of the junction unmatched. In germline, CDR1 is SNHLY, CDR2 FYNNEI. The CDR3 here is CASSFLAGGYEQYF. CDR3 in DNA: TGTGCCAGCAGTTTTCTAGCGGGGGGCTACGAGCAGTACTTC.

The rearrangement joins TRBV19 to TRBJ2-1; a weak D match, TRBD1 (6 bases). The CDR3 totals 13 residues. Germline V gene sequence: CDR1 LNHDA, CDR2 SQIVND (reference sequence). V lost 5 bases, J lost 8 bases, and 13 bases lay in between. The CDR3 loop is CASSGQPTDEQFF. CDR3 bases: TGTGCCAGTAGTGGACAGCCTACCGATGAGCAGTTCTTC. Complete variable domain (other parts from reference TRBV19 and TRBJ2-1): DGGITQSPKYLFRKEGQNVTLSCEQNLNHDAMYWYRQDPGQGLRLIYYSQIVNDFQKGDIAEGYSVSREKKESFPLTVTSAQKNPTAFYLCASSGQPTDEQFFGPGTRLTVL.

The chain recombines TRBV7-8 with TRBJ1-1; 9 bases are a match to TRBD1. V gave up 4 bases and J gave up 6 bases; unmatched junction bases: 6. The CDR3 spans 14 residues. Germline CDR1 reads SGHVS; CDR2 reads FQNEAQ. DNA for the CDR3: TGTGCCAGCAGCTCCCGGACAGGGGACTCTGAAGCTTTCTTT. It codes for CASSSRTGDSEAFF.

This chain links TRBV3-1 (or the pseudogene TRBV3-2) with TRBJ2-5, with a weak D call TRBD2 (5 bases). The CDR3 contains 16 residues. Germline lookup yields CDR1 LGHDT and CDR2 YNNKEL (reference sequence). Trimming took 4 bases from V and 1 from J, leaving 16 bases between them. CDR3 protein: CASSPFPREGQETQYF. The DNA of the CDR3 is TGTGCCAGCAGCCCCTTTCCGAGAGAGGGCCAAGAGACCCAGTACTTC.

The V gene is TRBV18, the J gene TRBJ2-5, with D uncertain. The CDR3 covers 13 residues. Germline V lookup: CDR1 KGHSH, CDR2 LQKENI. Trimming stripped 3 bases from V and 2 bases from J, with 7 bases between. The DNA of the CDR3 is TGTGCCAGCTCACCGACGGGTCAAGAGACCCAGTACTTC. This sequence encodes CASSPTGQETQYF.